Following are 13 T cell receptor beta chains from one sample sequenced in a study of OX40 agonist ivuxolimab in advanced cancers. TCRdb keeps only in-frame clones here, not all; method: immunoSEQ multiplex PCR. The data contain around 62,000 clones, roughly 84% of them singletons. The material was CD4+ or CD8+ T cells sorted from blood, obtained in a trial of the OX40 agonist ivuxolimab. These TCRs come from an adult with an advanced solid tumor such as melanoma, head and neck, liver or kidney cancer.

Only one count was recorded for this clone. The DNA of the CDR3 is TGTGCCAGCAGTGAGTGGGGACAGGGCCAGCTATCGTACGAGCAGTACTTC. The encoded protein is CASSEWGQGQLSYEQYF. The chain joins TRBV25-1 to TRBJ2-7; TRBD1 matches at 9 bases. This CDR3 comprises 17 residues. CDR1 is MGHDK and CDR2 is SYGVNS in the germline V gene. J lost 4 bases, V lost 3 bases, and 13 bases had no gene match.

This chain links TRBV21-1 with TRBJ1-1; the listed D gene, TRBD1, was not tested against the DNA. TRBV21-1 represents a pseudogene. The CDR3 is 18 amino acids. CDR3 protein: CASSNLNRDRGGDTEAFF. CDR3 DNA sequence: TGTGCCAGCAGCAACCTAAACCGGGACAGGGGCGGGGACACTGAAGCTTTCTTT.

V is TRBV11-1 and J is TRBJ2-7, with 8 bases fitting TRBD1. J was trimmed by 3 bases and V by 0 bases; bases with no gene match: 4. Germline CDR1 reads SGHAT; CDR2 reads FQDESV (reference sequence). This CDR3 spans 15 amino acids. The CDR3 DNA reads TGTGCCAGCAGCTTAGCCCCCAGGGGGCGCTACGAGCAGTACTTC. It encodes CASSLAPRGRYEQYF.

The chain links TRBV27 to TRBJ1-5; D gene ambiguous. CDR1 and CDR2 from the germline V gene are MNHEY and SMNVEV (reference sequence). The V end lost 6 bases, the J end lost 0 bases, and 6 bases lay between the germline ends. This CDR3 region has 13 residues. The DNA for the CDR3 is TGTGCCAGCAGGCCGAATAGCAATCAGCCCCAGCATTTT. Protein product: CASRPNSNQPQHF.

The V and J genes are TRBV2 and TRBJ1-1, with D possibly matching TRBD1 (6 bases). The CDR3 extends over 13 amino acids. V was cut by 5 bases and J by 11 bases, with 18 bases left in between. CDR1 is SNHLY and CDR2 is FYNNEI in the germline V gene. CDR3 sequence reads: CASSPGTGRQAFF. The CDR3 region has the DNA TGTGCCAGCAGTCCAGGCACAGGGCGGCAGGCTTTCTTT.

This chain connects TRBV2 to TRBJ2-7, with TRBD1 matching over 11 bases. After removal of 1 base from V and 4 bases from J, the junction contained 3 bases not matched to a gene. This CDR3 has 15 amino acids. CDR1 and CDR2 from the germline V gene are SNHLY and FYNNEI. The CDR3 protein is CASSEGGQGEYEQYF. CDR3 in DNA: TGTGCCAGCAGTGAAGGGGGACAGGGGGAGTACGAGCAGTACTTC.

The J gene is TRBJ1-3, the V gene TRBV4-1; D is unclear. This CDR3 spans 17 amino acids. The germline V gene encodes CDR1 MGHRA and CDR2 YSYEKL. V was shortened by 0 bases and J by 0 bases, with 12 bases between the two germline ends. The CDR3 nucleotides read TGCGCCAGCAGCCAAGATTTTTTGCGGAGCTCTGGAAACACCATATATTTT. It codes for CASSQDFLRSSGNTIYF.

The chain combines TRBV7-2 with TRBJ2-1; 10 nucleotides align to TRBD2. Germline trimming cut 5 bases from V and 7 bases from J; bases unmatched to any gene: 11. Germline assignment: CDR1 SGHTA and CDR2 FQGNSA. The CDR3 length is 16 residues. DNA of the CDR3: TGTGCCAGCAGCCCCCAAGGTAGCGGGGGGTTTAATGAGCAGTTCTTC. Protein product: CASSPQGSGGFNEQFF.

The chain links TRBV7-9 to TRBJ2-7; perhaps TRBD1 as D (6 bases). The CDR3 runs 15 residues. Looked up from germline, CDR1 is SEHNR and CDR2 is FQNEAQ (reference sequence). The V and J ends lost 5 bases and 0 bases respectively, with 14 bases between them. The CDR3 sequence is CASSPVDRASYEQYF. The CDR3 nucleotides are TGTGCCAGCAGCCCAGTGGACAGAGCCTCCTACGAGCAGTACTTC.

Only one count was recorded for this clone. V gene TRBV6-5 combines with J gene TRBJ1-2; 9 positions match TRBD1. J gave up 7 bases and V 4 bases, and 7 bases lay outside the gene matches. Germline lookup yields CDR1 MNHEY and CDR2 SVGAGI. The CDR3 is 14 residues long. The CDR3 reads CASSFRDRVAGYTF. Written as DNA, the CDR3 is TGTGCCAGCAGTTTCCGGGACAGGGTCGCTGGCTACACCTTC.

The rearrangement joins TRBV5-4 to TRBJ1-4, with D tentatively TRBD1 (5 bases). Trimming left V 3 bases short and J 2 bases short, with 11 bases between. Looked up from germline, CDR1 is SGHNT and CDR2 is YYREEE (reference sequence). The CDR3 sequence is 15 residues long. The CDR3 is CASSSGFSTNEKLFF. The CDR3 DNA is TGTGCCAGCAGCTCAGGGTTCTCGACTAATGAAAAACTGTTTTTT.

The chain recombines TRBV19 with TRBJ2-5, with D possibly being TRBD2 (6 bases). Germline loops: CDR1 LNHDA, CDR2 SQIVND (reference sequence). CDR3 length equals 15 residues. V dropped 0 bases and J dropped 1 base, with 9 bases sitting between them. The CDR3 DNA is TGTGCCAGTAGTATAGAGGGACTCACCCAAGAGACCCAGTACTTC. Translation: CASSIEGLTQETQYF.

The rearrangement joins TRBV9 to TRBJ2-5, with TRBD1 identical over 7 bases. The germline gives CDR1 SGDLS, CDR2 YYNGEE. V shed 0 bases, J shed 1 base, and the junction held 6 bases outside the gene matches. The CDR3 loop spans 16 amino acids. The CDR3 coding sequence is TGTGCCAGCAGCGTAGCGACGGGACAGCGCCAAGAGACCCAGTACTTC. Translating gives CASSVATGQRQETQYF.